By sample share, the clone carrying this T cell receptor beta chain is medium-sized. Survey-level immunoSEQ v3.0 assays were run. Some clones are missing from TCRdb's copy, which holds only in-frame ones; the method was immunoSEQ multiplex PCR. There are 20,000 to 25,000 clones in the sample; around 82% occur only once, and about 4.6% lies in the top ten. The CDR3 sequence is 13 residues long. Germline CDR1 SGHDT, CDR2 YYEEEE. V was pared by 2 bases and J by 7 bases, with 10 bases between. This specimen belongs to a study of long-term antiretroviral therapy in people with HIV. The United States was where all participants with HIV were treated.

This sequence joins TRBV5-6 and TRBJ2-1; D perhaps matches TRBD1 (6 bases). The starting material was unsorted PBMCs, obtained 3 years after starting antiretroviral therapy. The sequence came from a man between 18 and 29 years old with HIV. The CDR3 sequence: CASSFTGRNEQFF. CDR3 in DNA: TGTGCCAGCAGCTTTACAGGGAGAAATGAGCAGTTCTTC.